This T cell receptor beta chain was recorded in a study of T cells expressing NK-cell markers. Study information: In sorted CD3+CD56+NKG2C+, CD3+CD56+NKG2C- and CD3+CD56-NKG2C+ T cells, TCR beta repertoires were obtained. Study-wide findings and caveats: The study did not resolve the HCMV specificity of expanded NKG2C+ T cell clones.

In the case of this clonotype: Its antigen remains unidentified.

After re-calling the 5' RACE reads, TCRdb lists one entry per CDR3 protein, DNA absent. The sample includes around 470,000 distinct CDR3 sequences. The CDR3 is 16 residues long. From germline, CDR1 is MGHRA and CDR2 YSYEKL. Input material: blood T cells: a sorted CD56 or NKG2C T cell subset, CD4+ or CD8+ T cells, or bulk PBMC T cells (not recorded which). The chain joins TRBV4-1 to TRBJ2-1; no DNA is available, so the TRBD1 call from TCRdb remains unchecked. This receptor was identified in a woman in her forties or fifties in good health. The CDR3 loop is CASSQGPGQGGYEQFF.